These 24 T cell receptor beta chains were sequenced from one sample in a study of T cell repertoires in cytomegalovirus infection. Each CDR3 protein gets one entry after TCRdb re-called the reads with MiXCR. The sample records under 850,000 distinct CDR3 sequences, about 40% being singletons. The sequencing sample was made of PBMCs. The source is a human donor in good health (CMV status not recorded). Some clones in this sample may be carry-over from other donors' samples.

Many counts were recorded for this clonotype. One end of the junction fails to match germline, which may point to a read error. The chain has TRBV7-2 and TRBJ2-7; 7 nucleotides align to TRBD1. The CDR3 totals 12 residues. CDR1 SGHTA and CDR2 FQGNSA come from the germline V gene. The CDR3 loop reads CASSSTSGTDLF. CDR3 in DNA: TGTGCCAGCAGCTCCACCTCCGGGACAGATCTATTC.

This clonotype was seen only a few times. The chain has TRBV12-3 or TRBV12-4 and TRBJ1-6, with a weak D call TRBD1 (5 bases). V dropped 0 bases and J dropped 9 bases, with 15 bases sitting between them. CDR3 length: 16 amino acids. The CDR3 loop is CASSLAPGTAVSPLHF. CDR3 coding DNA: TGTGCCAGCAGTTTAGCCCCTGGGACCGCCGTTTCACCCCTCCACTTT.

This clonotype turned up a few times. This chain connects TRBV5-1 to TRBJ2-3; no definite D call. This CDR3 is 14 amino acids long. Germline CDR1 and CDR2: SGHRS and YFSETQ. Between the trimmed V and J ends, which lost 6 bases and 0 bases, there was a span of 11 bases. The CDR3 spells CASKRYPSTDTQYF. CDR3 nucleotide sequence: TGCGCCAGCAAACGGTACCCTAGCACAGATACGCAGTATTTT.

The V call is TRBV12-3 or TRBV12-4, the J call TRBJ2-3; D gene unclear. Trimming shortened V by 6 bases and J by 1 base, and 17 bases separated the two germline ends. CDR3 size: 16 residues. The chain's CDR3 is CASSLGYGTRTDTQYF. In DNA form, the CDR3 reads TGTGCCAGCAGCCTTGGTTACGGAACCCGCACAGATACGCAGTATTTT.

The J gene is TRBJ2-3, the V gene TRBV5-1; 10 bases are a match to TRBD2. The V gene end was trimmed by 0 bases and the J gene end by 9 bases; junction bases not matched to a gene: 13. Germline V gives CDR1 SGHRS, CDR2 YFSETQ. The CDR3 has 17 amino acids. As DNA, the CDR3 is TGCGCCAGCAGCTTGGAGGCTAGCGGGAGTATTCGGCGGACGCAGTATTTT. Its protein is CASSLEASGSIRRTQYF.

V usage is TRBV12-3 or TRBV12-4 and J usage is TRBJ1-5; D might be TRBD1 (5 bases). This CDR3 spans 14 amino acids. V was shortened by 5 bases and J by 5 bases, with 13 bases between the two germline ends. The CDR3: CASSQTEYDQPQHF. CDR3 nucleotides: TGTGCCAGCAGTCAGACAGAGTACGATCAGCCCCAGCATTTT.

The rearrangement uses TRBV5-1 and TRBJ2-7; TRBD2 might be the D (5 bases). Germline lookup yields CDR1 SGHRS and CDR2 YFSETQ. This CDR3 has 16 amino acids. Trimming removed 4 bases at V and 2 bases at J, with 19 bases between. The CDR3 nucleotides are TGCGCCAGCAGCGACGGACTGCTCAGCAGCACCTACGAGCAGTACTTC. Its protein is CASSDGLLSSTYEQYF.

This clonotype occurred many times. The CDR3 protein is CASSFGGSYGYTF. CDR3 sequence (DNA): TGTGCCAGCAGTTTTGGGGGTAGCTATGGCTACACCTTC. This chain joins TRBV28 and TRBJ1-2; a weak D match, TRBD1 (5 bases). This CDR3 spans 13 amino acids. In germline, CDR1 is MDHEN, CDR2 SYDVKM. Trimming stripped 3 bases from V and 4 bases from J, with 9 bases between.

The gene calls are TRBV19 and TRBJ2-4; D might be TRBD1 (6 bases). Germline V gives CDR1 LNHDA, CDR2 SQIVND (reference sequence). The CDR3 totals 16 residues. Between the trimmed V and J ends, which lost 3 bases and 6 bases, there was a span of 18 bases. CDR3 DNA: TGTGCCAGTAGTATGAGGGCTACAGGGCCCGGAAACATTCAGTACTTC. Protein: CASSMRATGPGNIQYF.

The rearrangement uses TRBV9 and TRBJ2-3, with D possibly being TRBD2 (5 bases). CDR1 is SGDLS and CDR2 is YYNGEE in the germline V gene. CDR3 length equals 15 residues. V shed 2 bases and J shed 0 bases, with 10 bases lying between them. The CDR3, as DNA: TGTGCCAGCAGCGTCGGGGATTCTAGCACAGATACGCAGTATTTT. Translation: CASSVGDSSTDTQYF.

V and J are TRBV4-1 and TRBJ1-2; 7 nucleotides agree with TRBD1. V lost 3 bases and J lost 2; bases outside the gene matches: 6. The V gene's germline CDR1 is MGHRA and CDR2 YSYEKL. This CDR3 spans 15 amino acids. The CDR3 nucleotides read TGCGCCAGCAGCCACGGCAGGGACAGCAACTATGGCTACACCTTC. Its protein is CASSHGRDSNYGYTF.

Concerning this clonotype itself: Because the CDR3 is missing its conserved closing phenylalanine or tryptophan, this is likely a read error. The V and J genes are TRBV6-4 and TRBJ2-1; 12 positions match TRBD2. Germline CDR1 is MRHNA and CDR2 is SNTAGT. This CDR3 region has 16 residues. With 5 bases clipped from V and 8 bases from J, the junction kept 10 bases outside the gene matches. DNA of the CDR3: TGTGCCAGCAGTAGGGGGACTAGCGGGTACAACTATGAGCAGTTCTTA. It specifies CASSRGTSGYNYEQFL.

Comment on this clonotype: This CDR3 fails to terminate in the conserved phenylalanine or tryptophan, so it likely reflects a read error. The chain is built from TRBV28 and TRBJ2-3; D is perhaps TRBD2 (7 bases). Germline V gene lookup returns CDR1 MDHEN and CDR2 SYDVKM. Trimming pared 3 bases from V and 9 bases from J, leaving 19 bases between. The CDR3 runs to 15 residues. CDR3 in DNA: TGTGCCAGCAGTTTGACTGGCGGGGGCCAGGGAACGCAGTATTGT. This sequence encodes CASSLTGGGQGTQYC.

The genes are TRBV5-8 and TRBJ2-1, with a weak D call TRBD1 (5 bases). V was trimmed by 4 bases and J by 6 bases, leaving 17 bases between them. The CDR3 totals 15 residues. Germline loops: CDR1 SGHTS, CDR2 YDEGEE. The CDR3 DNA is TGTGCCAGCAGCCTGGGGCACCTTGGTCTCAATGAGCAGTTCTTC. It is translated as CASSLGHLGLNEQFF.

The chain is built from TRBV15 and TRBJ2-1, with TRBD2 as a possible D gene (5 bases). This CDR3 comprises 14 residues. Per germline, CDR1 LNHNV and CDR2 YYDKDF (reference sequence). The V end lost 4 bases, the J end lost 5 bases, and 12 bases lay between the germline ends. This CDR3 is CATSMHLGDNEQFF. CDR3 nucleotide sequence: TGTGCCACCAGCATGCACCTGGGAGACAATGAGCAGTTCTTC.

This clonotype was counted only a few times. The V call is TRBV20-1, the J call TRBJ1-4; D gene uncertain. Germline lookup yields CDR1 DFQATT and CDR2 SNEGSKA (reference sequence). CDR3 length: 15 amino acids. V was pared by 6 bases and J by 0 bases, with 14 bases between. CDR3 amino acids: CSAPVQIATNEKLFF. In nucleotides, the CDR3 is TGCAGTGCCCCGGTCCAGATTGCAACTAATGAAAAACTGTTTTTT.

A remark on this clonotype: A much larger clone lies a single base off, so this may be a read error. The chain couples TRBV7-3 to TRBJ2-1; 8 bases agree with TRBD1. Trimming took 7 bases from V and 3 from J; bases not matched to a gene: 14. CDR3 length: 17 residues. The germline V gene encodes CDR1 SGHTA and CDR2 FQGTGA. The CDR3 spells CASIPHFDRGLYNEQFF. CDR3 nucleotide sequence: TGTGCCAGCATTCCTCACTTCGACAGGGGACTCTACAATGAGCAGTTCTTC.

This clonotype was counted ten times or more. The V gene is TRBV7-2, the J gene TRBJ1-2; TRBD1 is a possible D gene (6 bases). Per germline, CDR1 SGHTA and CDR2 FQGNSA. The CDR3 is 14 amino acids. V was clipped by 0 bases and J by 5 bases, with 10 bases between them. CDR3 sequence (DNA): TGTGCCAGCAGCTTAGCGAGGACAGCATATGGCTACACCTTC. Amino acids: CASSLARTAYGYTF.

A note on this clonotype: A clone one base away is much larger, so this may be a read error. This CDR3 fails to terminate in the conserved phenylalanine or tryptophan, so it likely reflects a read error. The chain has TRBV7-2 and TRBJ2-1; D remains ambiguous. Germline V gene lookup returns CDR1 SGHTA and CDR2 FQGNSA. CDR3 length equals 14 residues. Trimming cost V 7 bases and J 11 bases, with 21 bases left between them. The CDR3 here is CASKILREARQQFL. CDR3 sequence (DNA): TGTGCCAGCAAGATTTTAAGAGAAGCTAGACAGCAGTTCTTA.

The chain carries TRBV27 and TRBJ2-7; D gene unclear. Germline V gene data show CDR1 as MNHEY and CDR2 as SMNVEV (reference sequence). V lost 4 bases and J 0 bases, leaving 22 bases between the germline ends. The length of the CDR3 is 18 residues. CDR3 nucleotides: TGTGCCAGCAGTTCCTCGGACGCGCTACGAAGAAGCTCCTACGAGCAGTACTTC. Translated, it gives CASSSSDALRRSSYEQYF.

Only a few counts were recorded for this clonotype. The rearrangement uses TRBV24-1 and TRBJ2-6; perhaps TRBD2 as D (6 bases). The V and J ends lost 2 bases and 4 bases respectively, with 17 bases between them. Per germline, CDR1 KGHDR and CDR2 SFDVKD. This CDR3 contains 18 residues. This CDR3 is CATSDSALGGSGANVLTF. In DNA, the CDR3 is TGTGCCACCAGTGATTCTGCTCTTGGAGGGTCCGGGGCCAACGTCCTGACTTTC.

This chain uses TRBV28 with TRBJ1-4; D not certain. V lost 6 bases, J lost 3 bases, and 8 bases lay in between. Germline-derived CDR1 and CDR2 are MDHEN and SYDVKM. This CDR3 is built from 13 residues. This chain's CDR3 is CASRTVANEKLFF. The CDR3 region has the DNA TGTGCCAGCAGGACGGTTGCTAATGAAAAACTGTTTTTT.

In DNA, the CDR3 is TGTGCCACCAGTGGGTCGACGGAGGAGACCCAGTACTTC. Protein sequence: CATSGSTEETQYF. This chain uses TRBV24-1 with TRBJ2-5; D remains ambiguous. The CDR3 extends over 13 amino acids. Trimming stripped 5 bases from V and 5 bases from J, with 11 bases between. Germline lookup yields CDR1 KGHDR and CDR2 SFDVKD.

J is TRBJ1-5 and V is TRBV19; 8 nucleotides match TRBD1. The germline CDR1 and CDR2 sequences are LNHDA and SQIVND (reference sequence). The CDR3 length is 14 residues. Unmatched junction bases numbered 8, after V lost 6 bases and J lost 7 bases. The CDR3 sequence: CASSFGTGSQPQHF. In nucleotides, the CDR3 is TGTGCCAGTAGCTTTGGGACAGGTTCACAGCCCCAGCATTTT.